Below, 25 T cell receptor beta chains from the same sample are listed, as sequenced in a study of blood T cell repertoires in COVID-19. TCRdb's copy holds only in-frame clones and misses some; the assay was immunoSEQ multiplex PCR. The sample lists 180,000 or so clones; roughly 83% were seen once. The sequenced sample was PBMCs or T cells enriched from blood (not recorded which). These receptor sequences come from a man aged 35-49 years with acute COVID-19.

V usage is TRBV5-5 and J usage is TRBJ2-7, with 11 bases identical to TRBD2. In germline, CDR1 is SGHKS, CDR2 YYEKEE (reference sequence). V was pared by 0 bases and J by 6 bases, with 5 bases of the junction left unmatched. CDR3 length: 15 amino acids. The CDR3 nucleotides read TGTGCCAGCAGCTTGGTACTAGCGGGAGTAGGCGAGCAGTACTTC. Residues: CASSLVLAGVGEQYF.

This chain connects TRBV21-1 to TRBJ2-1; no check of the table's D call, TRBD2, against the DNA was made. TRBV21-1 is an annotated pseudogene. This CDR3 has 13 amino acids. CDR3 nucleotides: TGTGCCAGGATACTAGCGGGGATGAATGAGCAGTTCTTC. Translated: CARILAGMNEQFF.

V is TRBV7-2 and J is TRBJ2-1; 7 bases map to TRBD2. The ends lost 1 base at V and 8 bases at J; junction bases unmatched: 5. Germline V lookup: CDR1 SGHTA, CDR2 FQGNSA. This CDR3 spans 14 amino acids. This CDR3 is CASSLDGTTYEQFF. In DNA, the CDR3 is TGTGCCAGCAGCTTAGACGGGACTACTTATGAGCAGTTCTTC.

The chain has TRBV2 and TRBJ1-1; D might be TRBD1 (5 bases). The ends were cut back, 7 bases at V and 0 bases at J, with 9 bases in the middle. The CDR3 loop spans 13 amino acids. Germline V gives CDR1 SNHLY, CDR2 FYNNEI. DNA of the CDR3: TGTGCCAGCATAGCAGGGATGAACACTGAAGCTTTCTTT. As protein: CASIAGMNTEAFF.

The V call is TRBV7-2, the J call TRBJ2-7, with D perhaps matching TRBD2 (5 bases). The CDR3 has 13 residues. Germline V gives CDR1 SGHTA, CDR2 FQGNSA. V was clipped by 1 base and J by 6 bases, with 10 bases between them. The CDR3 coding sequence is TGTGCCAGCAGCTTAGGTCGGGGAAGCGAGCAGTACTTC. Protein product: CASSLGRGSEQYF.

The chain carries TRBV27 and TRBJ2-2; TRBD2 matches at 11 bases. The germline V gene has CDR1 MNHEY and CDR2 SMNVEV (reference sequence). The CDR3 is 18 amino acids. J gave up 3 bases and V 1 base, and 7 bases lay outside the gene matches. CDR3 in DNA: TGTGCCAGCAGTTTATTGTTAGCGGGAGGGCCTGACACCGGGGAGCTGTTTTTT. This gives the protein CASSLLLAGGPDTGELFF.

The chain employs TRBV24-1 and TRBJ2-7; no firm D call. This CDR3 is built from 14 residues. Germline values: CDR1 KGHDR, CDR2 SFDVKD. Trimming took off 9 bases at V and 3 bases at J, with 17 bases between the two ends. The CDR3 reads CATPVGRRSYEQYF. For the CDR3, the DNA is TGTGCCACCCCAGTCGGTAGACGGAGCTACGAGCAGTACTTC.

Only a few counts were recorded for this clone. The chain joins TRBV24-1 to TRBJ2-2; 10 bases fit TRBD1. The length of the CDR3 is 20 residues. V dropped 2 bases and J dropped 6; count of bases not matched to a gene: 17. Germline assignment: CDR1 KGHDR and CDR2 SFDVKD. The CDR3: CATSDSRRARGTGDPGELFF. The CDR3 DNA reads TGTGCCACCAGTGATTCCAGGCGGGCCCGCGGGACAGGGGATCCCGGGGAGCTGTTTTTT.

V and J are TRBV7-3 and TRBJ2-6; 11 bases match TRBD2. V lost 5 bases and J lost 4; bases outside the gene matches: 7. The CDR3 is 17 amino acids. Per germline, CDR1 SGHTA and CDR2 FQGTGA. In nucleotides, the CDR3 is TGTGCCAGCAGCCGAACTAGCGGGAGTACGGGGGCCAACGTCCTGACTTTC. Amino acid sequence: CASSRTSGSTGANVLTF.

The V call is TRBV10-2, the J call TRBJ2-5, with 10 positions matching TRBD2. V trimming: 5 bases; J trimming: 3 bases; junction bases outside the gene matches: 3. CDR3 length: 14 amino acids. The germline gives CDR1 WSHSY, CDR2 SAAADI. Here the CDR3 reads CASSSSGSKETQYF. The CDR3 bases are TGCGCCAGCAGTTCTAGCGGGAGTAAAGAGACCCAGTACTTC.

This chain connects TRBV11-3 to TRBJ2-7; D is ambiguous. Trimming took 0 bases from V and 5 from J, leaving 14 bases between them. The CDR3 is 15 residues long. CDR1 SGHNT and CDR2 YENEEA come from the germline V gene. The CDR3: CASSLECNITHEQYF. The CDR3 nucleotides are TGTGCCAGCAGCTTAGAATGTAACATTACCCACGAGCAGTACTTC. The full variable domain, in which reference TRBV11-3 and TRBJ2-7 provide the parts outside the CDR3, is EAGVVQSPRYKIIEKKQPVAFWCNPISGHNTLYWYLQNLGQGPELLIRYENEEAVDDSQLPKDRFSAERLKGVDSTLKIQPAELGDSAVYLCASSLECNITHEQYFGPGTRLTVT.

This chain links TRBV2 with TRBJ2-3; D may be TRBD1 (6 bases). Germline CDR1 is SNHLY and CDR2 is FYNNEI. Trimming pared 8 bases from V and 1 base from J, leaving 16 bases between. The CDR3 length is 15 residues. The CDR3 DNA reads as TGTGCCAGCGATTCTCTGGGACACGGCACAGATACGCAGTATTTT. As protein: CASDSLGHGTDTQYF.

This chain connects TRBV21-1 to TRBJ1-1. TRBV21-1 is tagged as a pseudogene. This CDR3 contains 16 residues. This CDR3 is CASSKEASKGPTEAFF. CDR3 bases: TGTGCCAGCAGCAAGGAGGCTTCGAAGGGTCCCACTGAAGCTTTCTTT.

The J gene is TRBJ2-1, the V gene TRBV5-1; no clear D. V lost 1 base to trimming and J lost 0 bases, with 11 bases between them. The CDR3 length is 16 residues. The germline V gene encodes CDR1 SGHRS and CDR2 YFSETQ. The CDR3 coding sequence is TGCGCCAGCAGCTTGAAACAGAAGTCCTCCTACAATGAGCAGTTCTTC. This gives the protein CASSLKQKSSYNEQFF.

This clone was detected only once. V gene TRBV27 combines with J gene TRBJ2-4; possible D gene TRBD2, 5 bases. The length of the CDR3 is 16 residues. Germline V lookup: CDR1 MNHEY, CDR2 SMNVEV (reference sequence). Trimming pared 1 base from V and 3 bases from J, leaving 13 bases between. CDR3 sequence reads: CASSLFYTRGKNIQYF. DNA for the CDR3: TGTGCCAGCAGTTTATTTTATACTAGAGGCAAAAACATTCAGTACTTC.

CDR3 loop: CASSWGGNTEAFF. Here the CDR3 DNA reads TGCGCCAGCAGCTGGGGGGGCAACACTGAAGCTTTCTTT. This chain uses TRBV5-1 with TRBJ1-1; TRBD1 might be the D (6 bases). V was trimmed by 3 bases and J by 2 bases, leaving 8 bases between them. The V gene's germline CDR1 is SGHRS and CDR2 YFSETQ. The CDR3 is made up of 13 amino acids.

The CDR3 coding sequence is TGTGCCAGCAGCTTGAGGGGTAGCCGGGAGACCCAGTACTTC. Its translation: CASSLRGSRETQYF. The chain uses TRBV5-4 and TRBJ2-5; TRBD1 might be the D (5 bases). The CDR3 loop spans 14 amino acids. CDR1 SGHNT and CDR2 YYREEE come from the germline V gene (reference sequence). The V end was cut by 1 base, the J end by 5 bases, with 12 bases between.

The chain links TRBV27 to TRBJ1-2; 12 nucleotides align to TRBD1. Per germline, CDR1 MNHEY and CDR2 SMNVEV (reference sequence). Losses at the gene ends were 3 bases for V and 6 bases for J; bases not matched to a gene: 8. This CDR3 comprises 16 residues. The CDR3 protein is CASSFFGTGGPNGYTF. CDR3 sequence (DNA): TGTGCCAGCAGTTTCTTCGGGACAGGGGGCCCCAATGGCTACACCTTC.

The chain links TRBV14 to TRBJ1-2, with D maybe TRBD1 (6 bases). The CDR3 has 14 residues. Trimming took off 2 bases at V and 8 bases at J, with 15 bases between the two ends. From germline, CDR1 is SGHDN and CDR2 FVKESK. CDR3 loop: CASSQRGAREGYTF. CDR3 coding DNA: TGTGCCAGCAGCCAACGGGGGGCGAGGGAGGGCTACACCTTC.

The rearrangement links TRBV7-3 to TRBJ1-1; TRBD1 matches at 11 bases. This CDR3 is 17 amino acids long. Germline CDR1 SGHTA, CDR2 FQGTGA. Germline trimming cut 2 bases from V and 0 bases from J; bases unmatched to any gene: 5. The CDR3 sequence is CASSLVGQGAMNTEAFF. DNA of the CDR3: TGTGCCAGCAGCTTAGTAGGACAGGGGGCGATGAACACTGAAGCTTTCTTT.

CDR3 DNA sequence: TGCGCCAGCAGCTTGGGGCTGCCGTACGAGCAGTACTTC. Protein product: CASSLGLPYEQYF. The V gene is TRBV5-1, the J gene TRBJ2-7; D ambiguous. CDR3 size: 13 residues. The germline V and J ends were trimmed by 0 bases and 4 bases, with 8 bases remaining between them. The germline CDR1 and CDR2 sequences are SGHRS and YFSETQ.

Notes on this clone: Other DNA sequences within the sample encode an identical CDR3. The chain is built from TRBV27 and TRBJ1-2; D possibly corresponds to TRBD1 (5 bases). Germline CDR1 is MNHEY and CDR2 is SMNVEV (reference sequence). The length of the CDR3 is 13 residues. Trimming left V 5 bases short and J 4 bases short, with 11 bases between. The DNA of the CDR3 is TGTGCCAGCAGTCCCACAGGCCGCTATGGCTACACCTTC. It is translated as CASSPTGRYGYTF.

The rearrangement links TRBV3-1 (or the pseudogene TRBV3-2) to TRBJ1-6, with D unresolved. Germline V gene sequence: CDR1 LGHDT, CDR2 YNNKEL (reference sequence). The CDR3 is made up of 15 amino acids. Trimming removed 2 bases from V and 7 bases from J, with 12 bases in between. The CDR3 spells CASSQNSGANSPLHF. In nucleotides, the CDR3 is TGTGCCAGCAGCCAAAACAGCGGAGCCAATTCACCCCTCCACTTT.

This clone has a handful of counts. The CDR3 DNA sequence: TGCAGTGCGGGAGCTATTTCACCCCTCCACTTT. This encodes CSAGAISPLHF. The gene calls are TRBV20-1 and TRBJ1-6, with unresolved D. The CDR3 has 11 amino acids. Germline assignment: CDR1 DFQATT and CDR2 SNEGSKA (reference sequence). Trimming stripped 6 bases from V and 9 bases from J, with 9 bases between.

The chain recombines TRBV4-1 with TRBJ2-7; D is possibly TRBD2 (6 bases). Trimming stripped 4 bases from V and 0 bases from J, with 13 bases between. The CDR3 has 15 residues. Germline assignment: CDR1 MGHRA and CDR2 YSYEKL. CDR3 sequence reads: CASSRGGGSSYEQYF. In DNA form, the CDR3 reads TGCGCCAGCAGCCGAGGTGGGGGGAGCTCCTACGAGCAGTACTTC.